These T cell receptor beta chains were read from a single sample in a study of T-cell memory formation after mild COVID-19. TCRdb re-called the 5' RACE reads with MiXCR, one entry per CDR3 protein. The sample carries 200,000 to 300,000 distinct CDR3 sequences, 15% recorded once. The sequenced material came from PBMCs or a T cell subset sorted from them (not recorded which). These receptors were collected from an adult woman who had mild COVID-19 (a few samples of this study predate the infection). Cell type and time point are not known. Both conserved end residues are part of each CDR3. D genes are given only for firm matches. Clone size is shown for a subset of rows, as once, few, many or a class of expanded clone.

TGTGCCTGGAGTGTACGAGGGGCCCCTAACACCGGGGAGCTGTTTTTT,CAWSVRGAPNTGELFF,few,.,TRBV30,TRBJ2-2
TGTGCCATCAGGAGGGGGCCTAGCACAGATACGCAGTATTTT,CAIRRGPSTDTQYF,.,TRBD1,TRBV10-3,TRBJ2-3
TGTGCCAGCAGTGACTCAGGGGGCAGGAATGAGCAGTTCTTC,CASSDSGGRNEQFF,many,TRBD1,TRBV6-4,TRBJ2-1
TGTGCCAGCAGCTTAAACGGGGACGACTATGGCTACACCTTC,CASSLNGDDYGYTF,few,.,TRBV7-9,TRBJ1-2
TGTGCCAGCAGTGCGTTCGGGGGCGGTAGCACTGAAGCTTTCTTT,CASSAFGGGSTEAFF,few,.,TRBV25-1,TRBJ1-1
TGTGCCACCAGTGATTACTTGGGCGAGCAGTACTTC,CATSDYLGEQYF,.,.,TRBV24-1,TRBJ2-7
TGTGCCAGCAGCCCTTCACCGGGACAGGGGTTGGACGAGCAGTACTTC,CASSPSPGQGLDEQYF,few,TRBD1,TRBV4-2,TRBJ2-7
TGTGCCAGCAGCGAGACTACCGGGGAGCTGTTTTTT,CASSETTGELFF,few,.,TRBV7-2,TRBJ2-2
TGTGCCAGCAGTTTATCGAGGGGAACCTCACCCCTCCACTTT,CASSLSRGTSPLHF,few,.,TRBV27,TRBJ1-6
TGTGCCAGCAGCTTACTTACAGATACGCAGTATTTT,CASSLLTDTQYF,many,.,TRBV7-9,TRBJ2-3
TGCAGTGCGCCAGGAGTAAACTATGGCTACACCTTC,CSAPGVNYGYTF,few,.,TRBV20-1,TRBJ1-2
TGTGCCAGCAGCCGCCAGGGACTAGCGGGGGGCACAGATACGCAGTATTTT,CASSRQGLAGGTDTQYF,few,TRBD2,TRBV11-2,TRBJ2-3
TGTGCCAGCAGCCAAGATAGCACAGGCAACTATGGCTACACCTTC,CASSQDSTGNYGYTF,.,.,TRBV3-1,TRBJ1-2
TGCGCCAGCCGACCCATTGGGGACAGGGGTGGAAACACCATATATTTT,CASRPIGDRGGNTIYF,few,TRBD1,TRBV4-1,TRBJ1-3
TGTGCCAGCAGCTTAGAGGTCCTCGGGACAGGGGTGAGAAACTATGGCTACACCTTC,CASSLEVLGTGVRNYGYTF,.,TRBD1,TRBV7-2,TRBJ1-2
TGTGCCAGCAGTGAAACTGCAAGGATGAACACTGAAGCTTTCTTT,CASSETARMNTEAFF,.,.,TRBV2,TRBJ1-1
TGTGCAAGTCGCTTAGCGCGGTTCGAGCGGGAAAGCTCCTACGAGCAGTACTTC,CASRLARFERESSYEQYF,.,.,TRBV12-2,TRBJ2-7
TGCGCCAGCAGCTTGGGGAAAGGAGTTAACTATGGCTACACCTTC,CASSLGKGVNYGYTF,.,.,TRBV5-1,TRBJ1-2